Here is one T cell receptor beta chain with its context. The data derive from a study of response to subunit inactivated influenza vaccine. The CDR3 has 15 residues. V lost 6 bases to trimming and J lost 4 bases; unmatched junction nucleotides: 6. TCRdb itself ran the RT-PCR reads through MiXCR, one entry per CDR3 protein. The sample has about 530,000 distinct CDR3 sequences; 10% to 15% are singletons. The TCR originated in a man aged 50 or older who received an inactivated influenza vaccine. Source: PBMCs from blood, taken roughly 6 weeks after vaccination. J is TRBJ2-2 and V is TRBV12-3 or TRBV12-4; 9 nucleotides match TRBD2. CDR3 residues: CASRYSGGRTGELFF. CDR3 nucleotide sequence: TGTGCCAGCAGATATAGCGGGGGCCGCACCGGGGAGCTGTTTTTT.